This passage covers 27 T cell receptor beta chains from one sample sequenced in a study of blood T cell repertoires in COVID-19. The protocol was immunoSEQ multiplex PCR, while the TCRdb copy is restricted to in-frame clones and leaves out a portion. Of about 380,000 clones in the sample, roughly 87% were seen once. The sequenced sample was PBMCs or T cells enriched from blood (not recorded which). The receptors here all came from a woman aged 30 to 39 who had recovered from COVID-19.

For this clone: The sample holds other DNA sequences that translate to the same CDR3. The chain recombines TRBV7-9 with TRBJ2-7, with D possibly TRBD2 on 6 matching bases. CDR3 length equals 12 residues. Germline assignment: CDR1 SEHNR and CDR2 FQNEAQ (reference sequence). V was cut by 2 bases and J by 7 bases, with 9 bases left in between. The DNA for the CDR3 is TGTGCCAGCAGCTTAATCGCGGGGGAGCAGTACTTC. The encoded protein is CASSLIAGEQYF.

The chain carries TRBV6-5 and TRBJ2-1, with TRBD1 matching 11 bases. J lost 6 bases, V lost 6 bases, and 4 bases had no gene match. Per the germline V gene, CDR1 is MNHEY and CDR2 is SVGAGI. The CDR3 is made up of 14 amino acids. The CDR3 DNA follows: TGTGCCAGCAGCACCGGGACAGGGGGCAATGAGCAGTTCTTC. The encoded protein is CASSTGTGGNEQFF.

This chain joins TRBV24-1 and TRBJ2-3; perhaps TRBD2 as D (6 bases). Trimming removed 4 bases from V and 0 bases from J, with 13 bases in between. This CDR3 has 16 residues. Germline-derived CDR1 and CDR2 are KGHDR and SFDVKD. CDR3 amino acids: CATSDGRDGSTDTQYF. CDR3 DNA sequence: TGTGCCACCAGTGACGGGCGGGACGGTAGCACAGATACGCAGTATTTT.

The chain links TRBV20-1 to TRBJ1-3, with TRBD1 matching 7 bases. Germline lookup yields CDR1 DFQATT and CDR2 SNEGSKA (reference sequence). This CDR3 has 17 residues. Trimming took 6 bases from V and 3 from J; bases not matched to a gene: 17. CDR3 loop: CSASTEWTGLHGNTIYF. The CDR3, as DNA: TGCAGTGCCAGTACGGAATGGACAGGTCTTCATGGAAACACCATATATTTT.

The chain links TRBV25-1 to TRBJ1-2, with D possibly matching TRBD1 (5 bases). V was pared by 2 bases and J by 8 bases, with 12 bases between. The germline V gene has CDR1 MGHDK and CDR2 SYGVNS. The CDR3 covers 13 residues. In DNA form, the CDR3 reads TGTGCCAGCAGTGAAGGGACTGCGGTGGGCTACACCTTC. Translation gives CASSEGTAVGYTF.

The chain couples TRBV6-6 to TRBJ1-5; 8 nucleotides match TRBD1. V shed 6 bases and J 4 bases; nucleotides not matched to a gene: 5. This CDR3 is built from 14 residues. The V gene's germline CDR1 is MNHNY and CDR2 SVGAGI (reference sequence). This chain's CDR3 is CASSLRQGNQPQHF. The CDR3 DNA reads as TGTGCCAGCAGCCTCCGACAGGGGAATCAGCCCCAGCATTTT.

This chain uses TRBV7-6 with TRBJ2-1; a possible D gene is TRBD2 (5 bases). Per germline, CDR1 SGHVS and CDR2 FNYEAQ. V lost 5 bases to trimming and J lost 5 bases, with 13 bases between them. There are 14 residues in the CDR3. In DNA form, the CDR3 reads TGTGCCAGCAGCGCGGACTCCTCGAACAATGAGCAGTTCTTC. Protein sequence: CASSADSSNNEQFF.

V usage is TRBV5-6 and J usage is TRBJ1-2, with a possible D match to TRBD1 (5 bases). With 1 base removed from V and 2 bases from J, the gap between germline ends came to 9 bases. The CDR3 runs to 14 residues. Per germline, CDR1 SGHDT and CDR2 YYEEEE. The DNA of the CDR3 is TGTGCCAGCAGCTTGCGGGCAGGGAACTATGGCTACACCTTC. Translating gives CASSLRAGNYGYTF.

CDR3 coding DNA: TGTGCCAGCACGGGGGGGGTATACGAGCAGTACTTC. Amino acid sequence: CASTGGVYEQYF. This chain joins TRBV28 and TRBJ2-7; TRBD2 matches at 8 bases. J gave up 4 bases and V 7 bases, and 3 bases lay outside the gene matches. The CDR3 is made up of 12 amino acids. Germline CDR1 and CDR2: MDHEN and SYDVKM.

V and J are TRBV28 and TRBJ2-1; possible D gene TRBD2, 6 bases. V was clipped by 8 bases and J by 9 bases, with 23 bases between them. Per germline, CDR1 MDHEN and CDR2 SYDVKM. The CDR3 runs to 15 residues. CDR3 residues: CASEPPQEGDGEQFF. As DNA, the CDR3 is TGTGCCAGCGAGCCCCCTCAGGAGGGAGATGGTGAGCAGTTCTTC.

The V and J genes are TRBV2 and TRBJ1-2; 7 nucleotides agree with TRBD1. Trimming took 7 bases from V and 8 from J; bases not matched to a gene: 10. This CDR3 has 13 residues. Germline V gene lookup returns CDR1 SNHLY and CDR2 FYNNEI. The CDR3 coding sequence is TGTGCCAGCACAATATTACAGGGGTCCGGCTACACCTTC. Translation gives CASTILQGSGYTF. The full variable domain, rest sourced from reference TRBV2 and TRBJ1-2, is EPEVTQTPSHQVTQMGQEVILRCVPISNHLYFYWYRQILGQKVEFLVSFYNNEISEKSEIFDDQFSVERPDGSNFTLKIRSTKLEDSAMYFCASTILQGSGYTFGSGTRLTVV.

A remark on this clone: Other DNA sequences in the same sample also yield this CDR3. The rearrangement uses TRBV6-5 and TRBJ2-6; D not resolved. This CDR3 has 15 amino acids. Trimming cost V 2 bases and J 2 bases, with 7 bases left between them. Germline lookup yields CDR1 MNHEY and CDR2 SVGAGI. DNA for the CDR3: TGTGCCAGCAGTTACGGAGAGGCTGGGGCCAACGTCCTGACTTTC. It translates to CASSYGEAGANVLTF.

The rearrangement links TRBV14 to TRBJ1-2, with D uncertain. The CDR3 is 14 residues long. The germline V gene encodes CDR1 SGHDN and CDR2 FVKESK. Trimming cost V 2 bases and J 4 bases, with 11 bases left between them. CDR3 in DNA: TGTGCCAGCAGCCAACATCCGGCAGGCTATGGCTACACCTTC. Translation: CASSQHPAGYGYTF.

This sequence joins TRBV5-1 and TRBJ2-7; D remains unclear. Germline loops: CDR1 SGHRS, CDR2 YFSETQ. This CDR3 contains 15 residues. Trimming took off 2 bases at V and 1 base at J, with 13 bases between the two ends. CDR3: CASSFEATSSYEQYF. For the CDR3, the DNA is TGCGCCAGCAGCTTTGAGGCCACATCATCCTACGAGCAGTACTTC.

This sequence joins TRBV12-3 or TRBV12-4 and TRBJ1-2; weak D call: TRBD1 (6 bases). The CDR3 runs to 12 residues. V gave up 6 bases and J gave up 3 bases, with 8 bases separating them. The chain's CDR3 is CASRQGDYGYTF. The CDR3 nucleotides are TGTGCCAGCAGACAGGGTGACTATGGCTACACCTTC.

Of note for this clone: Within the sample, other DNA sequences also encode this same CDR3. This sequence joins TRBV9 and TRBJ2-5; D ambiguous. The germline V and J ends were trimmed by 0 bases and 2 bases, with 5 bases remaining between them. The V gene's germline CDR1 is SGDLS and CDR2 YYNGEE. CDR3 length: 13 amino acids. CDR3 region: CASSVEQQETQYF. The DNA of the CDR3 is TGTGCCAGCAGCGTAGAACAGCAAGAGACCCAGTACTTC.

The CDR3 loop reads CASSSDRGYNSPLHF. The CDR3, as DNA: TGTGCCAGCAGCTCAGACAGGGGCTATAATTCACCCCTCCACTTT. The V and J genes are TRBV7-9 and TRBJ1-6; the match to TRBD1 covers 8 bases. The J segment lost 3 bases and the V segment lost 4 bases, leaving 2 bases of the junction unmatched. Germline loops: CDR1 SEHNR, CDR2 FQNEAQ (reference sequence). The CDR3 consists of 15 residues.

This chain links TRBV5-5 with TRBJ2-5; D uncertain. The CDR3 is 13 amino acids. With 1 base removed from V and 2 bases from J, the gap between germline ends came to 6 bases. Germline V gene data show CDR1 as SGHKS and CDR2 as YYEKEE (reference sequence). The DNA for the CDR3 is TGTGCCAGCAGCTTGCCCGGGCAAGAGACCCAGTACTTC. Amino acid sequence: CASSLPGQETQYF.

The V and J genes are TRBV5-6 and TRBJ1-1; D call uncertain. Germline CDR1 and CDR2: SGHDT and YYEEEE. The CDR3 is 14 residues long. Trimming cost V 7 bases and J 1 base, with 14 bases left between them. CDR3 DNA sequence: TGTGCCAGCCTAAAGCGCCGCGCGAACACTGAAGCTTTCTTT. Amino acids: CASLKRRANTEAFF.

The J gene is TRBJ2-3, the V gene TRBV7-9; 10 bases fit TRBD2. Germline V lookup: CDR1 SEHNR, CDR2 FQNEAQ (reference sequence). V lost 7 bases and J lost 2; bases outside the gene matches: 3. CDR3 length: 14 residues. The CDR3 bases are TGTGCCAGCACCCTAGCGGGAGCCACAGATACGCAGTATTTT. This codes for CASTLAGATDTQYF.

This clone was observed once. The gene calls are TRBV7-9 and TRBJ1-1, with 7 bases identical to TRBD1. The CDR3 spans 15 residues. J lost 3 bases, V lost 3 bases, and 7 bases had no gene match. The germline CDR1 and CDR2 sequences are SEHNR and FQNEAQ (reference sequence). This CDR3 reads CASSFDRDRDTEAFF. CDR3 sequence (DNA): TGTGCCAGCAGCTTTGACCGGGACAGAGACACTGAAGCTTTCTTT.

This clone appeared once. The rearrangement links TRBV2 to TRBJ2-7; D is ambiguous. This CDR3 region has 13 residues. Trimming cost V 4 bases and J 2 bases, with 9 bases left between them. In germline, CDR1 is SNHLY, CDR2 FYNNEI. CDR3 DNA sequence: TGTGCCAGCAGTGGGGCCCAACCCTACGAGCAGTACTTC. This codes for CASSGAQPYEQYF. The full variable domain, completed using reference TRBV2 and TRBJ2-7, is EPEVTQTPSHQVTQMGQEVILRCVPISNHLYFYWYRQILGQKVEFLVSFYNNEISEKSEIFDDQFSVERPDGSNFTLKIRSTKLEDSAMYFCASSGAQPYEQYFGPGTRLTVT.

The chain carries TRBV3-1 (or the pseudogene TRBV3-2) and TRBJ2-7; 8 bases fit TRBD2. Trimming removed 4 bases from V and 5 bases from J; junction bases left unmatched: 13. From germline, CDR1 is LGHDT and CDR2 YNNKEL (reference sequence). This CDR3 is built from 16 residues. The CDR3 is CASSRDLSGGGHEQYF. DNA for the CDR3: TGTGCCAGCAGCCGGGACCTCAGCGGGGGTGGCCACGAGCAGTACTTC.

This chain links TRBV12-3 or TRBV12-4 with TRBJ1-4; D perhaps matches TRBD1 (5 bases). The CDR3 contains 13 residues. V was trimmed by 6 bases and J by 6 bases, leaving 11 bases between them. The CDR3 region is CASRDPTDEKLFF. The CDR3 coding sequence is TGTGCCAGCAGAGACCCGACAGATGAAAAACTGTTTTTT.

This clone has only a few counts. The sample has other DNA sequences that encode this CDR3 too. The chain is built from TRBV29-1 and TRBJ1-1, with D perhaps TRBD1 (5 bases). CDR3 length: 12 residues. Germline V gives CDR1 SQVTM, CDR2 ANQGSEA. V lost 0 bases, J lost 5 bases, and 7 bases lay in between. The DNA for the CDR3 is TGCAGCGTTGAAGAGGGGGGGACTGAAGCTTTCTTT. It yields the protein CSVEEGGTEAFF.

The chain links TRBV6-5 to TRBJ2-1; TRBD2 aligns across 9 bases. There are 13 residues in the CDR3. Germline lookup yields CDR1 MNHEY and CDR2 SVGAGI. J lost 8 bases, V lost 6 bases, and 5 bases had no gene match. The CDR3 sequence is CASRRLAEHEQFF. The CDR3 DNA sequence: TGTGCCAGCAGGCGACTAGCGGAGCATGAGCAGTTCTTC.

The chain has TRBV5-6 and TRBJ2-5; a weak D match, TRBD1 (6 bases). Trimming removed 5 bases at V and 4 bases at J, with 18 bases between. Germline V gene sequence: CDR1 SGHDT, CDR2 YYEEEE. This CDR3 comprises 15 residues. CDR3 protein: CASSFRTGPGETQYF. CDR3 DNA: TGTGCCAGCAGTTTTCGAACAGGGCCGGGAGAGACCCAGTACTTC.